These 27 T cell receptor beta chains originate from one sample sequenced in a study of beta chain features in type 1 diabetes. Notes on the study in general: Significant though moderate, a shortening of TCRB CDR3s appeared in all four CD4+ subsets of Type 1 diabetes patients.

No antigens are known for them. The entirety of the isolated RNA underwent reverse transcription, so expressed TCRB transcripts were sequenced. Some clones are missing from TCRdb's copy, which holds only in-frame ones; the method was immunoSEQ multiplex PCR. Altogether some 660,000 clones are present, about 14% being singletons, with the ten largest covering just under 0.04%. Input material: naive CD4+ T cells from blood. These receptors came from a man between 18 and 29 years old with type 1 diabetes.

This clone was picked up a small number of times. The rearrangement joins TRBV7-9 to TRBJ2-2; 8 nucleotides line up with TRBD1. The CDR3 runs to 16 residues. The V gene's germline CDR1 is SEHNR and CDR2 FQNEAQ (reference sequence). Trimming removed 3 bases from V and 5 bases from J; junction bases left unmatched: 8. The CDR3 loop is CASSFRLTGATGELFF. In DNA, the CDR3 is TGTGCCAGCAGCTTCCGGTTGACAGGGGCGACCGGGGAGCTGTTTTTT.

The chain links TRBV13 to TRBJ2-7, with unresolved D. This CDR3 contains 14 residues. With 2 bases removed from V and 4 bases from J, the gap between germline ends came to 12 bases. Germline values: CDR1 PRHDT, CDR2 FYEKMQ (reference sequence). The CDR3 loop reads CASSLRPPPYEQYF. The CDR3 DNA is TGTGCCAGCAGCTTACGCCCGCCCCCATACGAGCAGTACTTC.

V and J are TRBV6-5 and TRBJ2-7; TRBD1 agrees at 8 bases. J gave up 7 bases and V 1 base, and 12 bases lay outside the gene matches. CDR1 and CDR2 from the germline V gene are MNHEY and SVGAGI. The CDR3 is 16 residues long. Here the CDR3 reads CASSYWSGRGPDEQYF. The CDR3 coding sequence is TGTGCCAGCAGTTACTGGAGCGGCAGGGGGCCTGATGAGCAGTACTTC.

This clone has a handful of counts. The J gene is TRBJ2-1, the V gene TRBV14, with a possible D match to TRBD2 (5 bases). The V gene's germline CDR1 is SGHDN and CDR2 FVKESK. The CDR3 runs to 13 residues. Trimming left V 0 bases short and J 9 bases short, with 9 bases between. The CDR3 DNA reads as TGTGCCAGCAGCCAAGAGGTAGCGACTGAGCAGTTCTTC. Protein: CASSQEVATEQFF.

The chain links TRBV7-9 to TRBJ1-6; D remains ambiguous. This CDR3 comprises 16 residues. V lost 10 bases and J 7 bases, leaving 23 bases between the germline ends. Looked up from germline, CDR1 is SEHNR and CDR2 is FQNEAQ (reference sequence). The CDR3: CAIHRSSDGLNSPLHF. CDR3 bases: TGTGCCATCCATAGATCCTCGGACGGCCTAAATTCACCCCTCCACTTT.

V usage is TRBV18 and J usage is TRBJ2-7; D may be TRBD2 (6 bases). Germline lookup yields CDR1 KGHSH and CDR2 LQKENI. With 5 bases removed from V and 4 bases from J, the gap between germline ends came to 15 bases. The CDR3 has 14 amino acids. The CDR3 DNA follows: TGTGCCAGCTCAACGAGGGACGGGGGATACGAGCAGTACTTC. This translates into CASSTRDGGYEQYF.

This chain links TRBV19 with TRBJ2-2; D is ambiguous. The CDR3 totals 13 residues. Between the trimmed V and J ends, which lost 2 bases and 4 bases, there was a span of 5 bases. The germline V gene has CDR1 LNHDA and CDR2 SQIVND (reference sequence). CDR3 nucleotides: TGTGCCAGTAGTATACTGGCCACCGGGGAGCTGTTTTTT. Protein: CASSILATGELFF.

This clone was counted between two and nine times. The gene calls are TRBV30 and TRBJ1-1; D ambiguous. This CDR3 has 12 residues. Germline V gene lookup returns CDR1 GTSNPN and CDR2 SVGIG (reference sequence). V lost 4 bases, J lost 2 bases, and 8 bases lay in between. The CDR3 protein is CAWTRINTEAFF. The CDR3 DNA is TGTGCCTGGACCAGAATCAACACTGAAGCTTTCTTT.

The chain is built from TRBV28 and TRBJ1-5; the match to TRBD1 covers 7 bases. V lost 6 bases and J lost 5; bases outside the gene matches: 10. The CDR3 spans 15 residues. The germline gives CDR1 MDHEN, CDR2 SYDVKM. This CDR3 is CASSPLDRKHQPQHF. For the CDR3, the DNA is TGTGCCAGCAGCCCCCTGGACAGGAAGCATCAGCCCCAGCATTTT.

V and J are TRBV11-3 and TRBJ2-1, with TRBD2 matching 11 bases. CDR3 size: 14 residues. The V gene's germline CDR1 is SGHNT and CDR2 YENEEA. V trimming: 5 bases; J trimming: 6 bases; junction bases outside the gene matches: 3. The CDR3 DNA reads TGTGCCAGCAGCCTAGCGGGAGGATCCAATGAGCAGTTCTTC. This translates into CASSLAGGSNEQFF.

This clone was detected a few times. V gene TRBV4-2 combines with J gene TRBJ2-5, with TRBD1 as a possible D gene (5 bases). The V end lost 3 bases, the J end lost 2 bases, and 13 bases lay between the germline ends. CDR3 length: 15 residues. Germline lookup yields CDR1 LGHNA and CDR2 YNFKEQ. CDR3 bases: TGTGCCAGCAGCCAGCTTGGACACCCGCAAGAGACCCAGTACTTC. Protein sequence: CASSQLGHPQETQYF.

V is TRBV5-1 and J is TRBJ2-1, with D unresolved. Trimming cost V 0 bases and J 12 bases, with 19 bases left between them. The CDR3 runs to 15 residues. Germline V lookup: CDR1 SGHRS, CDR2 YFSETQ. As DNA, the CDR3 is TGCGCCAGCAGCTTGGACTCAGCCTCCCAGTTGGGGCAGTTCTTC. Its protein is CASSLDSASQLGQFF.

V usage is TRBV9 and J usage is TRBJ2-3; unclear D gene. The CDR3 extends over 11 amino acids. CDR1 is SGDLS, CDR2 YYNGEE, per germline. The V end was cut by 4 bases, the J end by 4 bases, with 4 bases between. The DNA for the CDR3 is TGTGCCAGCAGCAGATCAGATACGCAGTATTTT. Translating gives CASSRSDTQYF.

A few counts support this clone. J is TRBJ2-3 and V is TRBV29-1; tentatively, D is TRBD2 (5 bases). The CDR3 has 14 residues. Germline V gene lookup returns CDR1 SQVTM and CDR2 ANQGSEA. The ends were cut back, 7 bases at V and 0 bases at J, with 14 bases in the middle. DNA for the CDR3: TGCAGCGCCGACCCGGGAACTAGCACAGATACGCAGTATTTT. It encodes CSADPGTSTDTQYF.

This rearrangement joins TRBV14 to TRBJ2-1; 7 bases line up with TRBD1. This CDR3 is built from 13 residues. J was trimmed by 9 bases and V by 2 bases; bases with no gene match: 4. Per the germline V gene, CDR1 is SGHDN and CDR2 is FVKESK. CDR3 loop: CASSQNPGGEQFF. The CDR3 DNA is TGTGCCAGCAGCCAAAACCCAGGGGGTGAGCAGTTCTTC.

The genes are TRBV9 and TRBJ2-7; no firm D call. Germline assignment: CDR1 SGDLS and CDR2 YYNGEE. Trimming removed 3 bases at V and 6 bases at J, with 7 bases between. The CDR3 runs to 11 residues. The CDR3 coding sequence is TGTGCCAGCAGCGGAGAGACCGAGCAGTACTTC. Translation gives CASSGETEQYF.

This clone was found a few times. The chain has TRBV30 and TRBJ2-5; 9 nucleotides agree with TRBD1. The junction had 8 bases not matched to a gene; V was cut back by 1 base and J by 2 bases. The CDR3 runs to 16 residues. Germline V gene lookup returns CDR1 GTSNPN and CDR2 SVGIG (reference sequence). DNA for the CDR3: TGTGCCTGGAGTGCAGGACAGGGGACTGGTCAAGAGACCCAGTACTTC. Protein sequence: CAWSAGQGTGQETQYF.

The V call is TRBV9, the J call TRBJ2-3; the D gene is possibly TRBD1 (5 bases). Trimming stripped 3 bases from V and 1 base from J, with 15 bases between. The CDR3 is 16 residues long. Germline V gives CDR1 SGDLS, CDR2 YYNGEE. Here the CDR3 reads CASSEAPAGRTDTQYF. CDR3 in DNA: TGTGCCAGCAGCGAGGCCCCGGCAGGGCGCACAGATACGCAGTATTTT. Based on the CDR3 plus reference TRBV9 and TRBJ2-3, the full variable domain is DSGVTQTPKHLITATGQRVTLRCSPRSGDLSVYWYQQSLDQGLQFLIQYYNGEERAKGNILERFSAQQFPDLHSELNLSSLELGDSALYFCASSEAPAGRTDTQYFGPGTRLTVL.

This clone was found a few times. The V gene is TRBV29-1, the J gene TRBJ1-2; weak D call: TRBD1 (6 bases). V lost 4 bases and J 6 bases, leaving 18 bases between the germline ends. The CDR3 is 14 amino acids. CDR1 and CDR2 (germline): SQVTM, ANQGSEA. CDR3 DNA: TGCAGCGTTGTGCGGGGGGCGCTTAGTGATGGCTACACCTTC. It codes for CSVVRGALSDGYTF.

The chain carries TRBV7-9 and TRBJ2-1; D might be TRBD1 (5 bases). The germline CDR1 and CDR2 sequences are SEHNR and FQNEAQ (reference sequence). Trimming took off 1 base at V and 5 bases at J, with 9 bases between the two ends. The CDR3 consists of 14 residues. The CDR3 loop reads CASSLEQVNNEQFF. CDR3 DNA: TGTGCCAGCAGCTTAGAACAGGTAAACAATGAGCAGTTCTTC.

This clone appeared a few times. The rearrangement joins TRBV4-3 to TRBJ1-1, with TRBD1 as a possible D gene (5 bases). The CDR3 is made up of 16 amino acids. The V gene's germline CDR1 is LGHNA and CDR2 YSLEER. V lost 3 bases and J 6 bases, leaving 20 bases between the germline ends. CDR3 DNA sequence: TGCGCCAGCAGCCACGGAACCGGGGCTCCCTCCCCTGAAGCTTTCTTT. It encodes CASSHGTGAPSPEAFF.

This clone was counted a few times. DNA of the CDR3: TGTGCCAGCAGCCCCAGAGACTTATACAATGAGCAGTTCTTC. This codes for CASSPRDLYNEQFF. This chain uses TRBV9 with TRBJ2-1; D is unresolved. This CDR3 is 14 amino acids long. Looked up from germline, CDR1 is SGDLS and CDR2 is YYNGEE. Trimming removed 4 bases from V and 4 bases from J, with 12 bases in between. The variable domain in full, completed from reference TRBV9 and TRBJ2-1, reads DSGVTQTPKHLITATGQRVTLRCSPRSGDLSVYWYQQSLDQGLQFLIQYYNGEERAKGNILERFSAQQFPDLHSELNLSSLELGDSALYFCASSPRDLYNEQFFGPGTRLTVL.

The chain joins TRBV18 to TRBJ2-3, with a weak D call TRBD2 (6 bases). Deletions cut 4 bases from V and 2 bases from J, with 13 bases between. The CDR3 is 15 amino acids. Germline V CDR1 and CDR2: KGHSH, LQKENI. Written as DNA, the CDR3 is TGTGCCAGCTCACTGACACTAGCTTCCACAGATACGCAGTATTTT. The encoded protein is CASSLTLASTDTQYF.

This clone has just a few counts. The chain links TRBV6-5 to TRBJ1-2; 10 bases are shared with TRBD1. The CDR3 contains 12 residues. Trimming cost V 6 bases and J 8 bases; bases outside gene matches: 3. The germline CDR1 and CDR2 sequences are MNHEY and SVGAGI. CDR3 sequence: CASRGTGDGYTF. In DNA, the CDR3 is TGTGCCAGCAGGGGGACAGGGGACGGCTACACCTTC.

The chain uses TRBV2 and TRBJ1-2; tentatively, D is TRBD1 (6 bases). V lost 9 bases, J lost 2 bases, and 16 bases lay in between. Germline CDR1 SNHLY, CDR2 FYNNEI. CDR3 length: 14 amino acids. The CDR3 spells CASKETGNNYGYTF. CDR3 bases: TGTGCCAGTAAGGAAACAGGGAACAACTATGGCTACACCTTC.

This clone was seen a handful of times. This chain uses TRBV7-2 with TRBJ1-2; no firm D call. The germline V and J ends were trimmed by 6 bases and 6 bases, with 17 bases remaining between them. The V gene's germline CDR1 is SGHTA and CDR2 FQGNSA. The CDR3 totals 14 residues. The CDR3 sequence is CASSPDTGFHGYTF. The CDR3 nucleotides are TGTGCCAGCAGTCCAGATACGGGATTCCATGGCTACACCTTC.

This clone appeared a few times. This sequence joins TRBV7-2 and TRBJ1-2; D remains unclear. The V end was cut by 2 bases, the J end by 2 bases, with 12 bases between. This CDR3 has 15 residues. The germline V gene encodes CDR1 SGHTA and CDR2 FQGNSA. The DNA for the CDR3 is TGTGCCAGCAGCTTATTTTATCAAGGGAACTATGGCTACACCTTC. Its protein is CASSLFYQGNYGYTF.